The 5 T cell receptor beta chains below were found in one sample sequenced in a study of cytomegalovirus exposure and HLA in healthy donors. PCR primers comprised 60 Vbeta and 13 Jbeta primers. Method: immunoSEQ multiplex PCR; TCRdb's copy keeps in-frame clones and lacks some. The sample includes around 100,000 clones, 55% to 70% of them seen just once. Source material: PBMCs. Source of these receptors: a woman aged 25 to 39 in good health and CMV-seronegative.

The sample holds one count of this clone. This chain connects TRBV19 to TRBJ2-2; TRBD1 aligns across 11 bases. Germline trimming cut 4 bases from V and 2 bases from J; bases unmatched to any gene: 3. The CDR3 spans 16 residues. Germline assignment: CDR1 LNHDA and CDR2 SQIVND (reference sequence). The CDR3 DNA is TGTGCCAGTAGTACGTGGACAGGGGGCAACACCGGGGAGCTGTTTTTT. Protein sequence: CASSTWTGGNTGELFF.

The sample holds one count of this clone. J is TRBJ1-1 and V is TRBV10-3; D uncertain. V shed 6 bases and J shed 7 bases, with 15 bases lying between them. There are 13 residues in the CDR3. From germline, CDR1 is ENHRY and CDR2 SYGVKD. CDR3 sequence: CAIRVQVDNEAFF. In nucleotides, the CDR3 is TGTGCCATCAGAGTACAAGTAGACAATGAAGCTTTCTTT.

V gene TRBV10-3 combines with J gene TRBJ2-7, with D unresolved. With 0 bases removed from V and 0 bases from J, the gap between germline ends came to 12 bases. The V gene's germline CDR1 is ENHRY and CDR2 SYGVKD. The CDR3 is made up of 16 amino acids. The CDR3 region has the DNA TGTGCCATCAGTGAGTCGACTCTAGGAAGCTCCTACGAGCAGTACTTC. Amino acids: CAISESTLGSSYEQYF.

This clone was seen a handful of times. The rearrangement joins TRBV4-3 to TRBJ2-7; tentative D call: TRBD2 (6 bases). The CDR3 contains 17 residues. Germline V gene sequence: CDR1 LGHNA, CDR2 YSLEER. V lost 0 bases and J 1 base, leaving 16 bases between the germline ends. CDR3 region: CASSQDLSLANSYEQYF. In nucleotides, the CDR3 is TGCGCCAGCAGCCAAGATCTATCGCTAGCGAATTCCTACGAGCAGTACTTC.

Here the CDR3 reads CASSFRETQYF. CDR3 DNA: TGTGCCAGCAGCTTCAGGGAGACCCAGTACTTC. The J gene is TRBJ2-5, the V gene TRBV7-9, with unresolved D. Germline V gene lookup returns CDR1 SEHNR and CDR2 FQNEAQ (reference sequence). The CDR3 covers 11 residues. V dropped 3 bases and J dropped 5 bases, with 4 bases sitting between them.